This T cell receptor beta chain was sequenced in a study of human T cells and chemical hapten exposure. Across the study: Donors were sensitized with 2% DPC on the upper inner arm. Patch tests put 0.01% DPC on the upper back, and the results were checked at 6 days. Diphenylcyclopropenone was administered weekly to the scalp of patients throughout the approximately 25-week study.

MiXCR, applied by TCRdb to the RACE reads, yields one record per CDR3 protein. The sample has some 330,000 distinct CDR3 sequences, 5.5% seen once. Time point given: pre-sensitization, week 0. Treatment noted: therapeutic diphenylcyclopropenone sensitization with weekly scalp DPC. This clonotype was detected a few times. Trimming cost V 3 bases and J 3 bases; bases outside gene matches: 4. Per the germline V gene, CDR1 is SGHDT and CDR2 is YYEEEE. This CDR3 contains 15 residues. The chain uses TRBV5-6 and TRBJ2-5; 11 nucleotides line up with TRBD2. This receptor was obtained from a woman younger than 30 with alopecia areata. Some clones in this sample may be carry-over from other donors' samples. Sample: whole blood, taken in connection with sensitization to the hapten diphenylcyclopropenone (DPC). CDR3 loop: CASSYLLAGEETQYF. The CDR3 DNA is TGTGCCAGCAGCTACCTACTAGCGGGGGAAGAGACCCAGTACTTC.